A single sample is the source of the 28 T cell receptor beta chains below, sequenced in a study of blood T cell repertoires in COVID-19. Libraries were prepared by immunoSEQ multiplex PCR; TCRdb keeps only in-frame clonotypes and omits some of them. The table shows over 75,000 clones, with around 78% occurring only once. Input material: peripheral blood. The source of these receptors is a human donor in a cohort sampled during active COVID-19.

The genes are TRBV28 and TRBJ2-5; 8 bases agree with TRBD1. Trimming took 6 bases from V and 0 from J; bases not matched to a gene: 6. Germline-derived CDR1 and CDR2 are MDHEN and SYDVKM. This CDR3 contains 15 residues. CDR3 loop: CASSGDRSYQETQYF. The CDR3 nucleotides read TGTGCCAGCAGCGGGGACAGGTCGTACCAAGAGACCCAGTACTTC.

The V call is TRBV28, the J call TRBJ2-5; TRBD2 matches 8 bases. CDR1 and CDR2 (germline): MDHEN, SYDVKM. This CDR3 is 15 amino acids long. The ends lost 7 bases at V and 4 bases at J; junction bases unmatched: 11. CDR3 in amino acids: CASTGGSGGRETQYF. The CDR3 nucleotides read TGTGCCAGCACCGGAGGCAGCGGGGGTAGAGAGACCCAGTACTTC.

CDR3 in DNA: TGTGCCAGCAGCTTAGTTGGTGGGGCCGGCTCTGGGGCCAACGTCCTGACTTTC. It encodes CASSLVGGAGSGANVLTF. The rearrangement uses TRBV11-2 and TRBJ2-6; weak D call: TRBD1 (5 bases). Germline V gene lookup returns CDR1 SGHAT and CDR2 FQNNGV. The V end lost 1 base, the J end lost 0 bases, and 13 bases lay between the germline ends. CDR3 length: 18 residues.

The chain recombines TRBV6-5 with TRBJ1-4; D is unresolved. Trimming stripped 5 bases from V and 8 bases from J, with 6 bases between. This CDR3 has 11 residues. Germline V gives CDR1 MNHEY, CDR2 SVGAGI. The CDR3, as DNA: TGTGCCAGCAGTCCAGGAGAAAAACTGTTTTTT. Translation: CASSPGEKLFF.

This clone was seen a single time. This chain connects TRBV5-1 to TRBJ2-1, with D tentatively TRBD1 (5 bases). The V and J ends lost 0 bases and 5 bases respectively, with 15 bases between them. From germline, CDR1 is SGHRS and CDR2 YFSETQ. The CDR3 is 16 amino acids. The CDR3 reads CASSLAGQGKDNEQFF. CDR3 nucleotide sequence: TGCGCCAGCAGCTTGGCCGGGCAGGGTAAAGACAATGAGCAGTTCTTC.

This clone has only a few counts. CDR3 amino acids: CASSATSGSYNEQFF. Written as DNA, the CDR3 is TGTGCCAGCAGCGCGACTAGCGGATCCTACAATGAGCAGTTCTTC. The rearrangement joins TRBV3-1 (or the pseudogene TRBV3-2) to TRBJ2-1; 9 nucleotides line up with TRBD2. The CDR3 extends over 15 amino acids. Germline CDR1 is LGHDT and CDR2 is YNNKEL (reference sequence). The V segment lost 5 bases and the J segment 1 base; nucleotides outside the gene matches: 3.

This clone was counted only a few times. In DNA, the CDR3 is TGTGCCTGGAGCGGGCAACAGGGAACTGAAGCTTTCTTT. Translation: CAWSGQQGTEAFF. This chain connects TRBV30 to TRBJ1-1, with D possibly being TRBD1 (6 bases). Trimming took off 3 bases at V and 5 bases at J, with 13 bases between the two ends. CDR1 and CDR2 from the germline V gene are GTSNPN and SVGIG (reference sequence). CDR3 length equals 13 residues.

This chain connects TRBV7-8 to TRBJ1-4, with 7 bases identical to TRBD1. The V segment lost 4 bases and the J segment 7 bases; nucleotides outside the gene matches: 6. Germline CDR1 and CDR2: SGHVS and FQNEAQ. This CDR3 contains 14 residues. CDR3 amino acids: CASSSGGLGEKLFF. As DNA, the CDR3 is TGTGCCAGCAGCTCAGGGGGGCTGGGTGAAAAACTGTTTTTT.

In DNA form, the CDR3 reads TGCGCCAGCAGGTCCGGCGGGATCTACAATGAGCAGTTCTTC. Encoded protein: CASRSGGIYNEQFF. The chain couples TRBV5-1 to TRBJ2-1, with D perhaps matching TRBD2 (6 bases). The germline CDR1 and CDR2 sequences are SGHRS and YFSETQ. The CDR3 covers 14 residues. Trimming pared 5 bases from V and 3 bases from J, leaving 12 bases between. The whole variable domain, remainder taken from reference TRBV5-1 and TRBJ2-1, is KAGVTQTPRYLIKTRGQQVTLSCSPISGHRSVSWYQQTPGQGLQFLFEYFSETQRNKGNFPGRFSGRQFSNSRSEMNVSTLELGDSALYLCASRSGGIYNEQFFGPGTRLTVL.

J is TRBJ1-1 and V is TRBV2; 9 bases fit TRBD1. This CDR3 region has 19 residues. Germline CDR1 and CDR2: SNHLY and FYNNEI. Losses at the gene ends were 8 bases for V and 0 bases for J; bases not matched to a gene: 19. CDR3 amino acids: CASRPETLWGQGLNTEAFF. The CDR3 DNA is TGTGCCAGCCGGCCGGAGACATTGTGGGGACAGGGTCTGAACACTGAAGCTTTCTTT.

This chain uses TRBV7-2 with TRBJ1-1; D perhaps matches TRBD1 (5 bases). V shed 3 bases and J shed 5 bases, with 16 bases lying between them. CDR1 SGHTA and CDR2 FQGNSA come from the germline V gene. The CDR3 is 15 residues long. The DNA of the CDR3 is TGTGCCAGCAGCTTCGCAGGGAGGATTGGGACTGAAGCTTTCTTT. Translating gives CASSFAGRIGTEAFF. The entire variable domain, with the rest obtained from reference TRBV7-2 and TRBJ1-1, is as follows: GAGVSQSPSNKVTEKGKDVELRCDPISGHTALYWYRQSLGQGLEFLIYFQGNSAPDKSGLPSDRFSAERTGGSVSTLTIQRTQQEDSAVYLCASSFAGRIGTEAFFGQGTRLTVV.

The V and J genes are TRBV7-2 and TRBJ2-7, with TRBD2 matching over 11 bases. This CDR3 is built from 15 residues. The ends lost 5 bases at V and 3 bases at J; junction bases unmatched: 6. Germline CDR1 and CDR2: SGHTA and FQGNSA. The CDR3 nucleotides read TGTGCCAGCAGCCCACGTAGCGGGAGGGACTACGAGCAGTACTTC. Amino acids: CASSPRSGRDYEQYF.

As concerns this clone: Other DNA sequences in the sample encode the same CDR3. CDR3 protein: CASSLRGYEQYF. The CDR3 bases are TGTGCCAGCAGTTTACGGGGGTACGAGCAGTACTTC. The chain employs TRBV28 and TRBJ2-7; the D gene is possibly TRBD2 (6 bases). V lost 2 bases and J lost 4, with 6 bases in between. Germline-derived CDR1 and CDR2 are MDHEN and SYDVKM. The length of the CDR3 is 12 residues.

This chain uses TRBV7-3 with TRBJ2-5, with 8 positions matching TRBD1. Unmatched junction bases numbered 3, after V lost 5 bases and J lost 4 bases. Per the germline V gene, CDR1 is SGHTA and CDR2 is FQGTGA. The CDR3 is 13 residues long. DNA of the CDR3: TGTGCCAGCAGCCCAGGGACAGGAGAGACCCAGTACTTC. It codes for CASSPGTGETQYF.

The CDR3 protein is CASSRGGGSPGELFF. CDR3 sequence (DNA): TGCGCCAGCAGCCGAGGGGGTGGGAGTCCCGGGGAGCTGTTTTTT. V gene TRBV4-1 combines with J gene TRBJ2-2, with a tentative D call TRBD1 (6 bases). Germline CDR1 is MGHRA and CDR2 is YSYEKL. V shed 4 bases and J shed 6 bases, with 15 bases lying between them. CDR3 length equals 15 residues.

This chain connects TRBV7-9 to TRBJ1-4; D is ambiguous. V lost 5 bases and J 0 bases, leaving 7 bases between the germline ends. The germline V gene encodes CDR1 SEHNR and CDR2 FQNEAQ (reference sequence). The CDR3 loop spans 14 amino acids. The DNA for the CDR3 is TGTGCCAGCAGCCCTTTTGCAACTAATGAAAAACTGTTTTTT. This translates into CASSPFATNEKLFF.

The gene calls are TRBV10-3 and TRBJ1-1; D is perhaps TRBD1 (6 bases). The CDR3 is made up of 16 amino acids. The V and J ends lost 6 bases and 5 bases respectively, with 22 bases between them. Germline lookup yields CDR1 ENHRY and CDR2 SYGVKD. DNA of the CDR3: TGTGCCATCAGGGCAGAGCTACAGGGTAGTGGTACTGAAGCTTTCTTT. This translates into CAIRAELQGSGTEAFF.

The rearrangement links TRBV3-1 (or the pseudogene TRBV3-2) to TRBJ2-5; no reliable D call. In germline, CDR1 is LGHDT, CDR2 YNNKEL (reference sequence). The CDR3 runs to 15 residues. V lost 0 bases to trimming and J lost 1 base, with 9 bases between them. CDR3 protein: CASSQEVRFQETQYF. CDR3 nucleotides: TGTGCCAGCAGCCAAGAGGTGAGATTCCAAGAGACCCAGTACTTC.

V gene TRBV9 combines with J gene TRBJ1-6; TRBD1 agrees at 11 bases. The CDR3 sequence is 17 residues long. V was pared by 4 bases and J by 6 bases, with 9 bases of the junction left unmatched. Germline V gives CDR1 SGDLS, CDR2 YYNGEE. CDR3 region: CASSLRTGGEPNSPLHF. The CDR3 DNA reads TGTGCCAGCAGCTTAAGGACAGGGGGCGAGCCTAATTCACCCCTCCACTTT.

The J gene is TRBJ2-3, the V gene TRBV6-6; 12 nucleotides agree with TRBD2. Germline V lookup: CDR1 MNHNY, CDR2 SVGAGI (reference sequence). The V segment lost 5 bases and the J segment 6 bases; nucleotides outside the gene matches: 15. The CDR3 length is 18 residues. The CDR3 loop is CASSQGARLAGDRDTQYF. CDR3 DNA sequence: TGTGCCAGCAGTCAGGGGGCTCGACTAGCGGGAGATCGGGATACGCAGTATTTT.

This CDR3 is CASSQDWAGGDSQPQHF. The CDR3 region has the DNA TGTGCCAGCAGCCAAGATTGGGCAGGGGGCGATTCTCAGCCCCAGCATTTT. The V call is TRBV3-1 (or the pseudogene TRBV3-2), the J call TRBJ1-5, with 8 bases fitting TRBD1. The germline CDR1 and CDR2 sequences are LGHDT and YNNKEL (reference sequence). V lost 0 bases to trimming and J lost 6 bases; unmatched junction nucleotides: 10. The CDR3 extends over 17 amino acids.

The chain carries TRBV18 and TRBJ1-5, with 12 bases aligning to TRBD1. The CDR3 has 14 residues. V dropped 2 bases and J dropped 7; count of bases not matched to a gene: 0. The germline CDR1 and CDR2 sequences are KGHSH and LQKENI. The CDR3 DNA sequence: TGTGCCAGCTCACCAGGGACAGGGGGCCAGCCCCAGCATTTT. Translated, it gives CASSPGTGGQPQHF.

This chain uses TRBV5-1 with TRBJ1-2, with 9 bases fitting TRBD1. The length of the CDR3 is 16 residues. V lost 4 bases to trimming and J lost 6 bases; unmatched junction nucleotides: 13. Looked up from germline, CDR1 is SGHRS and CDR2 is YFSETQ. CDR3 nucleotide sequence: TGCGCCAGCAGCCCCAACCCATGGACAGGGGTAAATGGCTACACCTTC. This encodes CASSPNPWTGVNGYTF.

The rearrangement uses TRBV11-2 and TRBJ2-1; 8 bases agree with TRBD1. J was trimmed by 4 bases and V by 5 bases; bases with no gene match: 7. Germline assignment: CDR1 SGHAT and CDR2 FQNNGV. There are 15 residues in the CDR3. CDR3 DNA: TGTGCCAGCAGCCCCGGACAGGGTTCGTACAATGAGCAGTTCTTC. The encoded protein is CASSPGQGSYNEQFF.

The CDR3 reads CAISESASGVNEQFF. The CDR3 region has the DNA TGTGCCATCAGTGAGTCGGCTAGCGGGGTCAATGAGCAGTTCTTC. This sequence joins TRBV10-3 and TRBJ2-1, with 9 bases fitting TRBD2. The CDR3 extends over 15 amino acids. V shed 0 bases and J 6 bases; nucleotides not matched to a gene: 3. The germline V gene has CDR1 ENHRY and CDR2 SYGVKD.

V and J are TRBV6-6 and TRBJ1-1; 10 bases agree with TRBD1. The CDR3 runs 16 residues. The V gene end was trimmed by 4 bases and the J gene end by 2 bases; junction bases not matched to a gene: 7. Germline CDR1 and CDR2: MNHNY and SVGAGI (reference sequence). The CDR3 sequence: CASSLRQGAGNTEAFF. In nucleotides, the CDR3 is TGTGCCAGCAGTTTGAGACAGGGGGCAGGAAACACTGAAGCTTTCTTT.

The chain joins TRBV28 to TRBJ2-7; D may be TRBD2 (6 bases). The CDR3 loop spans 15 amino acids. Germline V CDR1 and CDR2: MDHEN, SYDVKM. The V gene lost 6 bases and the J gene lost 4 bases, with 19 bases spanning the gap. As DNA, the CDR3 is TGTGCCAGCAGACCACCTCCGGGGGAGCATTACGAGCAGTACTTC. Its protein product is CASRPPPGEHYEQYF.

This sequence joins TRBV10-3 and TRBJ1-2; 11 bases agree with TRBD1. Losses at the gene ends were 2 bases for V and 4 bases for J; bases not matched to a gene: 3. CDR3 length: 15 amino acids. The germline V gene has CDR1 ENHRY and CDR2 SYGVKD. CDR3 region: CAISEGQGAPYGYTF. The CDR3 DNA sequence: TGTGCCATCAGTGAGGGACAGGGGGCCCCCTATGGCTACACCTTC.